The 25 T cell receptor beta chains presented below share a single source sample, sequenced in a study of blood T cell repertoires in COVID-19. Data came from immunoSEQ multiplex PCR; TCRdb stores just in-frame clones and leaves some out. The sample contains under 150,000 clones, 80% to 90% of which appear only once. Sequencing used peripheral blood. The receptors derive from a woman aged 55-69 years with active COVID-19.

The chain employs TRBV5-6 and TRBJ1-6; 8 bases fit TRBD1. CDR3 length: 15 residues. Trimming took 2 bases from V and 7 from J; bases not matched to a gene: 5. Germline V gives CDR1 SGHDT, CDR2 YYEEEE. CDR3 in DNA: TGTGCCAGCAGCTTCACCGGGACAGGCAATTCACCCCTCCACTTT. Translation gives CASSFTGTGNSPLHF.

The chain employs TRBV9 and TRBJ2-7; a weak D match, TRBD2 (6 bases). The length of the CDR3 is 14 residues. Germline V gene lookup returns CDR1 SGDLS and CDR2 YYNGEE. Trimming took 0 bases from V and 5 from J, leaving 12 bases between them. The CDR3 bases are TGTGCCAGCAGCGTAGCGGGAGAAGGCCACGAGCAGTACTTC. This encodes CASSVAGEGHEQYF. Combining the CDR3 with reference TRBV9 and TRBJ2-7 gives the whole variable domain DSGVTQTPKHLITATGQRVTLRCSPRSGDLSVYWYQQSLDQGLQFLIQYYNGEERAKGNILERFSAQQFPDLHSELNLSSLELGDSALYFCASSVAGEGHEQYFGPGTRLTVT.

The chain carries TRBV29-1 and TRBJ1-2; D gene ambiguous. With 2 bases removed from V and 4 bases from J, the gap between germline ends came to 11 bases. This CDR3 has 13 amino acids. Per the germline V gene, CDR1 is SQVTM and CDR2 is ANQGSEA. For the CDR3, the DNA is TGCAGCGTTGAACTGCCAGGAGGCTATGGCTACACCTTC. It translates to CSVELPGGYGYTF.

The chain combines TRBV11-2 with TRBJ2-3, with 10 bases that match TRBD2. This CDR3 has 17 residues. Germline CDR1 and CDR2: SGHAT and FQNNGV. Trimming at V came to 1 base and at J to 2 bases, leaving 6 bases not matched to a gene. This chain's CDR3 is CASSLGWTSGFTDTQYF. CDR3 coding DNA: TGTGCCAGCAGCTTAGGGTGGACTAGCGGTTTCACAGATACGCAGTATTTT.

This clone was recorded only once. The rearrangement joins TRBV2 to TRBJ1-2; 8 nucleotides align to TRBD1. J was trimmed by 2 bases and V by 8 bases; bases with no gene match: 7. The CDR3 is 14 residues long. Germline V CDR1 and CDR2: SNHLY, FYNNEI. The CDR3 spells CASVRRQGNYGYTF. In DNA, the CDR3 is TGTGCCAGCGTTAGGAGACAGGGGAACTATGGCTACACCTTC.

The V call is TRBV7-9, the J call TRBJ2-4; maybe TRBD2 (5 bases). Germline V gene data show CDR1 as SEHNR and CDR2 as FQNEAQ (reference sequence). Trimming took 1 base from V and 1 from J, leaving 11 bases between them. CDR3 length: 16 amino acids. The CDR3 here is CASSLEREVAKNIQYF. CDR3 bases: TGTGCCAGCAGCTTAGAGAGGGAAGTGGCCAAAAACATTCAGTACTTC.

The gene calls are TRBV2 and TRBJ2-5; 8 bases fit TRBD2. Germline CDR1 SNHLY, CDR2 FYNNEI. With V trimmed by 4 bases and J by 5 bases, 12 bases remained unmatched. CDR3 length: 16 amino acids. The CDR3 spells CASSVQGLAQGETQYF. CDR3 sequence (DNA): TGTGCCAGCAGTGTCCAAGGACTAGCCCAGGGGGAGACCCAGTACTTC.

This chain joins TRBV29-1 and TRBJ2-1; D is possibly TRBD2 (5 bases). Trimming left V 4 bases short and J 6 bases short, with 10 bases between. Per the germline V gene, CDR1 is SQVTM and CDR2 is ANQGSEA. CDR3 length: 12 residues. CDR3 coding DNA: TGCAGCGTTGGAATAGCGCGCAATGAGCAGTTCTTC. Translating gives CSVGIARNEQFF.

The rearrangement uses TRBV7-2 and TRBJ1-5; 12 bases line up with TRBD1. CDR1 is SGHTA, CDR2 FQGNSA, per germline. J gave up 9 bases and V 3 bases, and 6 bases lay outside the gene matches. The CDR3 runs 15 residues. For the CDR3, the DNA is TGTGCCAGCAGCTTGTCCGGGACAGGGGGCGGGCCCCAGCATTTT. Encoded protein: CASSLSGTGGGPQHF.

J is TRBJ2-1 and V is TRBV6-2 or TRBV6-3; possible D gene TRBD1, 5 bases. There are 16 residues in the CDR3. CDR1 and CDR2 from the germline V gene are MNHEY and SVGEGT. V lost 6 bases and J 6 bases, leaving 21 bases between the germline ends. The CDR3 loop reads CASSLLRARKVNEQFF. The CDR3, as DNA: TGTGCCAGCAGCCTCCTCAGGGCGCGGAAAGTCAATGAGCAGTTCTTC.

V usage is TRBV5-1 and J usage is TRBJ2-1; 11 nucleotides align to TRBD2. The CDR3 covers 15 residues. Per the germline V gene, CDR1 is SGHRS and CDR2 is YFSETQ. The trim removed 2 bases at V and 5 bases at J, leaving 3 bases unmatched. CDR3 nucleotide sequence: TGCGCCAGCAGCTTTAGCGGGAGGGCCGACAATGAGCAGTTCTTC. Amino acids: CASSFSGRADNEQFF.

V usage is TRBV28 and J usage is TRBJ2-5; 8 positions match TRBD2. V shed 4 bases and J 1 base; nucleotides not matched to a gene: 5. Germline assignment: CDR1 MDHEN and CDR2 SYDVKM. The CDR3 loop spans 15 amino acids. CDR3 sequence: CASSSILAAQETQYF. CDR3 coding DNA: TGTGCCAGCAGTTCTATACTAGCGGCCCAAGAGACCCAGTACTTC.

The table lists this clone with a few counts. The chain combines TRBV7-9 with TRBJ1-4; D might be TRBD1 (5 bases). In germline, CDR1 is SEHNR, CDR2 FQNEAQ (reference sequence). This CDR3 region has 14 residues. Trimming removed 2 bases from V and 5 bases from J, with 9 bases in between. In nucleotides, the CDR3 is TGTGCCAGCAGCTTACGCGGGACCAATGAAAAACTGTTTTTT. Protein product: CASSLRGTNEKLFF.

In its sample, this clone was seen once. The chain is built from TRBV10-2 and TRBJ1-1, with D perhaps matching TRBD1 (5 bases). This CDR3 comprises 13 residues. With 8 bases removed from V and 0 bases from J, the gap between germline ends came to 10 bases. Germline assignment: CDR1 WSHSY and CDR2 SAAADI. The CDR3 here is CASGGVMNTEAFF. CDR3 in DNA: TGCGCCAGCGGAGGGGTCATGAACACTGAAGCTTTCTTT.

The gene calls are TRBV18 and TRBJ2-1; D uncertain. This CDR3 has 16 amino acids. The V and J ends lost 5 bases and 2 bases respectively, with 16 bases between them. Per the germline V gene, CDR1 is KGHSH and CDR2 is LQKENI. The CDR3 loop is CASSKLRSTAYNEQFF. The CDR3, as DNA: TGTGCCAGCTCAAAACTGAGAAGTACGGCCTACAATGAGCAGTTCTTC.

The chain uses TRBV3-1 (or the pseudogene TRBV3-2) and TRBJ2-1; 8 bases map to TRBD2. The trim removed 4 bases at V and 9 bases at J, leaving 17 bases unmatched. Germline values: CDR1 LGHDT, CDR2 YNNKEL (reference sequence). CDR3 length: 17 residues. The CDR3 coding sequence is TGTGCCAGCAGCCCCCATTGGACTAGCTGGGCAATGGGTGAGCAGTTCTTC. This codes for CASSPHWTSWAMGEQFF.

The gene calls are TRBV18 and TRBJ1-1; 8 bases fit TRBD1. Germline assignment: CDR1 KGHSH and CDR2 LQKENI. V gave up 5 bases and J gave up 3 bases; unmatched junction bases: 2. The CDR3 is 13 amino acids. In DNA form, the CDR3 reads TGTGCCAGCTCAACGACAGGGGACACTGAAGCTTTCTTT. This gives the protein CASSTTGDTEAFF. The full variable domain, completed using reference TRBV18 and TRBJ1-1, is NAGVMQNPRHLVRRRGQEARLRCSPMKGHSHVYWYRQLPEEGLKFMVYLQKENIIDESGMPKERFSAEFPKEGPSILRIQQVVRGDSAAYFCASSTTGDTEAFFGQGTRLTVV.

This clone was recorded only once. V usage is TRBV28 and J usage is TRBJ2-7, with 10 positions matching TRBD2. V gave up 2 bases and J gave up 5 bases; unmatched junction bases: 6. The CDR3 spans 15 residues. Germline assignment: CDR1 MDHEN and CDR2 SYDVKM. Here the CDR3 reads CASSLASGSIHEQYF. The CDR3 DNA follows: TGTGCCAGCAGTTTAGCTAGCGGGAGTATCCACGAGCAGTACTTC.

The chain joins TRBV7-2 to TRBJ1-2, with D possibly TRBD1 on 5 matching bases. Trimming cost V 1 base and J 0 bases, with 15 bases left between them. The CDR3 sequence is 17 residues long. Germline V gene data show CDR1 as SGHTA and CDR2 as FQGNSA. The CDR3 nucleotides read TGTGCCAGCAGCTTAGGAGGGGCGGGGATAGCTAACTATGGCTACACCTTC. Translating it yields CASSLGGAGIANYGYTF.

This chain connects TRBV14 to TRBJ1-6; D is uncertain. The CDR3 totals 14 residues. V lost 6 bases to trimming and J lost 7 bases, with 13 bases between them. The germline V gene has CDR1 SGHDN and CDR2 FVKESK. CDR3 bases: TGTGCCAGCAGACGGACGGACTTCAATTCACCCCTCCACTTT. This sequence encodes CASRRTDFNSPLHF.

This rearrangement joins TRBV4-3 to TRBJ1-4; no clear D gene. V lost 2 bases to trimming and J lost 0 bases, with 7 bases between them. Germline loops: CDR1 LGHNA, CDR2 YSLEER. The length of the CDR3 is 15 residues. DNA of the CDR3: TGCGCCAGCAGCCAAATTAGAGCAACTAATGAAAAACTGTTTTTT. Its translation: CASSQIRATNEKLFF.

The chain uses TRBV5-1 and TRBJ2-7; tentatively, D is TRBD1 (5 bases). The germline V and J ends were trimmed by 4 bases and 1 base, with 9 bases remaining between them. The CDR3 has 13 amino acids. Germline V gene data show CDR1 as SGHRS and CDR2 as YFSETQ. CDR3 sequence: CASSPDNSYEQYF. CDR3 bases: TGCGCCAGCAGCCCGGACAATTCCTACGAGCAGTACTTC.

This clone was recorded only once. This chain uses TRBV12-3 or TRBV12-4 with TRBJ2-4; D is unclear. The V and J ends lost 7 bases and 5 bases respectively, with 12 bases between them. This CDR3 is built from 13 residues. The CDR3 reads CASTLQAQNIQYF. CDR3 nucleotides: TGTGCCAGCACTCTCCAAGCACAAAACATTCAGTACTTC.

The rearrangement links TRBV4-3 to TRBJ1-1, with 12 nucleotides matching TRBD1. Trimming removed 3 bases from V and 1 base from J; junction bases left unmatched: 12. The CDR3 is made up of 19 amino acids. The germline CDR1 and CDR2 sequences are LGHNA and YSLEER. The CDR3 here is CASSQEGPGQGAPNTEAFF. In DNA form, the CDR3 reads TGCGCCAGCAGCCAGGAGGGACCGGGACAGGGGGCGCCGAACACTGAAGCTTTCTTT.

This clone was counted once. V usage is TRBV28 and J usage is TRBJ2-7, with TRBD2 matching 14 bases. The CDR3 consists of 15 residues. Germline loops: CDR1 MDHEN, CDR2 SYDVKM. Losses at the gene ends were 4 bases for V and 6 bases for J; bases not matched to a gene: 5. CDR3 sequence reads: CASSSGTSGSGEQYF. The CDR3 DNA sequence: TGTGCCAGCAGTTCCGGGACTAGCGGGAGCGGCGAGCAGTACTTC.